A selection of T cell receptor beta chains follows, all from one sample in a study of cytomegalovirus exposure and HLA in healthy donors. TCRdb's copy holds only in-frame clones and misses some; the assay was immunoSEQ multiplex PCR. The sample includes around 140,000 clones, 75% to 90% of them seen just once. The sample comprised PBMCs. All receptors come from a man between 35 and 55 years old in good health and CMV-seronegative. Each CDR3 is given with its conserved first and last residue. D genes are given only for firm matches. The listing skips clone size in some rows; elsewhere it reads once, few, many or a size class.

j_gene: TRBJ2-3; v_gene: TRBV7-9; abundance: NA; d_gene: TRBD2; CDR3aa: CASSTGGITDTQYF; CDR3nt: TGTGCCAGCAGTACGGGGGGGATCACAGATACGCAGTATTTT
j_gene: TRBJ2-5; v_gene: TRBV5-1; abundance: NA; d_gene: NA; CDR3aa: CASSLAAGFGPQETQYF; CDR3nt: TGCGCCAGCAGCTTGGCCGCAGGGTTCGGCCCCCAAGAGACCCAGTACTTC
j_gene: TRBJ2-3; v_gene: TRBV4-3; abundance: NA; d_gene: TRBD2; CDR3aa: CASSQGPGGLLSTDTQYF; CDR3nt: TGCGCCAGCAGCCAAGGCCCCGGGGGGTTACTTAGCACAGATACGCAGTATTTT
j_gene: TRBJ1-2; v_gene: TRBV28; abundance: NA; d_gene: TRBD1; CDR3aa: CASTLGQGHYGYTF; CDR3nt: TGTGCCAGCACCCTTGGACAGGGACACTATGGCTACACCTTC
j_gene: TRBJ2-1; v_gene: TRBV25-1; abundance: NA; d_gene: NA; CDR3aa: CARRGAGVDEQFF; CDR3nt: TGTGCCAGACGTGGGGCAGGGGTCGATGAGCAGTTCTTC
j_gene: TRBJ1-1; v_gene: TRBV7-9; abundance: few; d_gene: NA; CDR3aa: CASSPKQWNTEAFF; CDR3nt: TGTGCCAGCAGCCCAAAACAGTGGAACACTGAAGCTTTCTTT
j_gene: TRBJ1-6; v_gene: TRBV11-2; abundance: NA; d_gene: TRBD1; CDR3aa: CASSLVVTGASYNSPLHF; CDR3nt: TGTGCCAGCAGCTTAGTAGTAACAGGGGCCTCCTATAATTCACCCCTCCACTTT
j_gene: TRBJ1-1; v_gene: TRBV5-5; abundance: few; d_gene: TRBD1; CDR3aa: CASSLSTGGGTEAFF; CDR3nt: TGTGCCAGCAGCCTATCGACAGGGGGCGGAACTGAAGCTTTCTTT
j_gene: TRBJ2-6; v_gene: TRBV21-1; abundance: once; d_gene: NA; CDR3aa: CASSKRGPHRRSGANVLTF; CDR3nt: TGTGCCAGCAGCAAAAGGGGCCCACATCGCCGCTCTGGGGCCAACGTCCTGACTTTC
j_gene: TRBJ1-4; v_gene: TRBV7-2; abundance: NA; d_gene: NA; CDR3aa: CASSDGNNEKLFF; CDR3nt: TGTGCCAGCAGTGACGGGAATAATGAAAAACTGTTTTTT
j_gene: TRBJ1-2; v_gene: TRBV6-1; abundance: NA; d_gene: TRBD1; CDR3aa: CASSRDRGGYYGYTF; CDR3nt: TGTGCCAGCAGCCGGGACAGGGGTGGCTACTATGGCTACACCTTC
j_gene: TRBJ1-4; v_gene: TRBV19; abundance: NA; d_gene: TRBD1; CDR3aa: CASTGGQGNEKLFF; CDR3nt: TGTGCCAGTACCGGGGGACAGGGGAATGAAAAACTGTTTTTT
j_gene: TRBJ2-3; v_gene: TRBV2; abundance: once; d_gene: NA; CDR3aa: CASSGYRNVADTQYF; CDR3nt: TGTGCCAGCAGTGGGTACAGGAATGTGGCAGATACGCAGTATTTT
j_gene: TRBJ2-3; v_gene: TRBV6-4; abundance: NA; d_gene: TRBD2; CDR3aa: CASSGEAGYTDTQYF; CDR3nt: TGTGCCAGCAGTGGAGAAGCGGGGTACACAGATACGCAGTATTTT
j_gene: TRBJ2-1; v_gene: TRBV19; abundance: NA; d_gene: TRBD2; CDR3aa: CASSIGSGPSEQFF; CDR3nt: TGTGCCAGTAGTATAGGTAGCGGGCCCTCCGAGCAGTTCTTC
j_gene: TRBJ1-5; v_gene: TRBV19; abundance: NA; d_gene: NA; CDR3aa: CASSPDRQLNQPQHF; CDR3nt: TGTGCCAGTAGTCCCGACAGGCAGTTAAATCAGCCCCAGCATTTT
j_gene: TRBJ1-2; v_gene: TRBV5-1; abundance: NA; d_gene: NA; CDR3aa: CASSLEQNYGYTF; CDR3nt: TGCGCCAGCAGCTTGGAACAGAACTATGGCTACACCTTC
j_gene: TRBJ1-2; v_gene: TRBV18; abundance: NA; d_gene: NA; CDR3aa: CASSPGRTMSGYTF; CDR3nt: TGTGCCAGCTCCCCGGGACGGACTATGAGTGGCTACACCTTC
j_gene: TRBJ2-3; v_gene: TRBV7-7; abundance: NA; d_gene: TRBD1; CDR3aa: CASSLGQGTDTQYF; CDR3nt: TGTGCCAGCAGCCTCGGACAGGGCACAGATACGCAGTATTTT
j_gene: TRBJ2-7; v_gene: TRBV7-2; abundance: NA; d_gene: NA; CDR3aa: CASSPDGVAYEQYF; CDR3nt: TGTGCCAGCAGCCCCGACGGGGTAGCCTACGAGCAGTACTTC
j_gene: TRBJ2-5; v_gene: TRBV7-7; abundance: NA; d_gene: TRBD1; CDR3aa: CASSLGTGSQETQYF; CDR3nt: TGTGCCAGCAGCTTAGGGACAGGGTCCCAAGAGACCCAGTACTTC
j_gene: TRBJ1-4; v_gene: TRBV9; abundance: once; d_gene: NA; CDR3aa: CLTGCNEKLFF; CDR3nt: TGCTTGACAGGCTGTAATGAAAAACTGTTTTTT
j_gene: TRBJ2-5; v_gene: TRBV13; abundance: once; d_gene: NA; CDR3aa: CASSLRAGVETQYF; CDR3nt: TGTGCCAGCAGCTTAAGGGCAGGGGTGGAGACCCAGTACTTC
j_gene: TRBJ1-2; v_gene: TRBV29-1; abundance: NA; d_gene: NA; CDR3aa: CSGHLTGNSTYGYTF; CDR3nt: TGCAGCGGCCACCTGACGGGTAATAGTACTTATGGCTACACCTTC
j_gene: TRBJ1-4; v_gene: TRBV9; abundance: NA; d_gene: TRBD1; CDR3aa: CASSPNPGQGDEKLFF; CDR3nt: TGTGCCAGCAGCCCAAACCCGGGACAGGGGGATGAAAAACTGTTTTTT
j_gene: TRBJ2-1; v_gene: TRBV4-3; abundance: NA; d_gene: TRBD2; CDR3aa: CASSPSGGRNEQFF; CDR3nt: TGCGCCAGCAGCCCCAGCGGGGGGCGGAATGAGCAGTTCTTC
j_gene: TRBJ1-2; v_gene: TRBV9; abundance: NA; d_gene: NA; CDR3aa: CASSAGGYYGYTF; CDR3nt: TGTGCCAGCAGCGCGGGGGGATACTATGGCTACACCTTC
j_gene: TRBJ1-2; v_gene: TRBV7-9; abundance: few; d_gene: TRBD1; CDR3aa: CASSSAGQGDYGYTF; CDR3nt: TGTGCCAGCAGCTCGGCGGGACAGGGGGATTATGGCTACACCTTC
j_gene: TRBJ2-3; v_gene: TRBV7-9; abundance: once; d_gene: TRBD2; CDR3aa: CATKTAGVWLADTQYF; CDR3nt: TGTGCCACGAAAACAGCGGGGGTGTGGTTGGCAGATACGCAGTATTTT
j_gene: TRBJ2-1; v_gene: TRBV6-4; abundance: NA; d_gene: NA; CDR3aa: CASSPQGRSAYNEQFF; CDR3nt: TGTGCCAGCAGCCCTCAGGGCAGGTCCGCCTACAATGAGCAGTTCTTC
j_gene: TRBJ1-1; v_gene: TRBV5-1; abundance: NA; d_gene: NA; CDR3aa: CASRREMNTEAFF; CDR3nt: TGCGCCAGCAGGAGGGAAATGAACACTGAAGCTTTCTTT
j_gene: TRBJ2-3; v_gene: TRBV29-1; abundance: NA; d_gene: NA; CDR3aa: CSAKGLRNTDTQYF; CDR3nt: TGCAGCGCGAAGGGACTCCGTAACACAGATACGCAGTATTTT
j_gene: TRBJ2-1; v_gene: TRBV5-4; abundance: NA; d_gene: TRBD2; CDR3aa: CASSLFGLAGGTYNEQFF; CDR3nt: TGTGCCAGCAGCTTGTTTGGTCTAGCGGGGGGGACCTACAATGAGCAGTTCTTC
j_gene: TRBJ1-5; v_gene: TRBV30; abundance: NA; d_gene: TRBD1; CDR3aa: CAWTRDRVNQPQHF; CDR3nt: TGTGCCTGGACTCGGGACAGGGTCAATCAGCCCCAGCATTTT
j_gene: TRBJ2-6; v_gene: TRBV18; abundance: NA; d_gene: TRBD1; CDR3aa: CASSPKGQMSGANVLTF; CDR3nt: TGTGCCAGCTCACCGAAGGGACAGATGAGTGGGGCCAACGTCCTGACTTTC
j_gene: TRBJ2-7; v_gene: TRBV27; abundance: NA; d_gene: TRBD1; CDR3aa: CASRQPGQGVYEQYF; CDR3nt: TGTGCCAGCAGACAACCGGGACAGGGGGTGTACGAGCAGTACTTC
j_gene: TRBJ2-3; v_gene: TRBV5-4; abundance: NA; d_gene: NA; CDR3aa: CASSQSGDTQYF; CDR3nt: TGTGCCAGCAGCCAAAGCGGAGATACGCAGTATTTT
j_gene: TRBJ1-2; v_gene: TRBV5-4; abundance: NA; d_gene: NA; CDR3aa: CASSSSLNYGYTF; CDR3nt: TGTGCCAGCAGCTCGAGTCTTAACTATGGCTACACCTTC
j_gene: TRBJ2-1; v_gene: TRBV2; abundance: NA; d_gene: NA; CDR3aa: CASSKTTKVFNEQFF; CDR3nt: TGTGCCAGCAGTAAGACTACAAAAGTTTTCAATGAGCAGTTCTTC
j_gene: TRBJ2-1; v_gene: TRBV5-1; abundance: NA; d_gene: TRBD1; CDR3aa: CASSSGTGEHNEQFF; CDR3nt: TGCGCCAGCAGTTCCGGGACAGGGGAACACAATGAGCAGTTCTTC
j_gene: TRBJ2-1; v_gene: TRBV5-4; abundance: once; d_gene: TRBD2; CDR3aa: CASSSQLAGGYNEQFF; CDR3nt: TGTGCCAGCAGCTCGCAGCTAGCGGGGGGCTACAATGAGCAGTTCTTC
j_gene: TRBJ1-2; v_gene: TRBV19; abundance: NA; d_gene: NA; CDR3aa: CASEGRGPDGGYTF; CDR3nt: TGTGCCAGTGAGGGGAGGGGTCCGGATGGGGGCTACACCTTC
j_gene: TRBJ2-4; v_gene: TRBV9; abundance: NA; d_gene: TRBD2; CDR3aa: CASARRGTRNIQYF; CDR3nt: TGTGCCAGCGCACGTAGAGGGACTAGGAACATTCAGTACTTC
j_gene: TRBJ2-5; v_gene: TRBV5-1; abundance: NA; d_gene: NA; CDR3aa: CASSLGPGAQETQYF; CDR3nt: TGCGCCAGCAGCTTGGGCCCGGGAGCTCAAGAGACCCAGTACTTC
j_gene: TRBJ2-1; v_gene: TRBV4-3; abundance: medium-sized; d_gene: TRBD2; CDR3aa: CASSQGLAGSYNEQFF; CDR3nt: TGCGCCAGCAGCCAAGGACTAGCGGGGTCCTACAATGAGCAGTTCTTC
j_gene: TRBJ2-5; v_gene: TRBV25-1; abundance: NA; d_gene: TRBD1; CDR3aa: CASSESNRGIETQYF; CDR3nt: TGTGCCAGCAGTGAATCGAACAGGGGAATTGAGACCCAGTACTTC
j_gene: TRBJ2-1; v_gene: TRBV4-2; abundance: NA; d_gene: TRBD2; CDR3aa: CASSQERGGYNVQFF; CDR3nt: TGTGCCAGCAGCCAAGAGCGGGGGGGCTACAATGTGCAGTTCTTC
j_gene: TRBJ2-1; v_gene: TRBV4-1; abundance: NA; d_gene: NA; CDR3aa: CASSQEQGSSSYNEQFF; CDR3nt: TGCGCCAGCAGCCAAGAACAGGGCTCTAGCTCCTACAATGAGCAGTTCTTC
j_gene: TRBJ2-3; v_gene: TRBV2; abundance: NA; d_gene: NA; CDR3aa: CASSASEGSTTDTQYF; CDR3nt: TGTGCCAGCAGTGCGTCCGAGGGCAGCACCACAGATACGCAGTATTTT
j_gene: TRBJ1-1; v_gene: TRBV29-1; abundance: NA; d_gene: TRBD1; CDR3aa: CSVEKGQGLQQNTEAFF; CDR3nt: TGCAGCGTTGAAAAGGGACAGGGCCTTCAACAGAACACTGAAGCTTTCTTT
j_gene: TRBJ2-7; v_gene: TRBV6-1; abundance: once; d_gene: TRBD1; CDR3aa: CASSDGTGGYYEQYF; CDR3nt: TGTGCCAGCAGTGATGGGACAGGGGGTTACTACGAGCAGTACTTC
j_gene: TRBJ2-7; v_gene: TRBV18; abundance: NA; d_gene: NA; CDR3aa: CASSPRDRTYEQYF; CDR3nt: TGTGCCAGCTCACCGCGGGACAGAACCTACGAGCAGTACTTC
j_gene: TRBJ1-1; v_gene: TRBV28; abundance: NA; d_gene: NA; CDR3aa: CASSFMAGSSTEAFF; CDR3nt: TGTGCCAGCAGTTTTATGGCCGGGAGCAGTACTGAAGCTTTCTTT
j_gene: TRBJ2-1; v_gene: TRBV6-1; abundance: NA; d_gene: TRBD2; CDR3aa: CASSVSSGGYNEQFF; CDR3nt: TGTGCCAGCAGTGTGTCGAGCGGGGGCTACAATGAGCAGTTCTTC
j_gene: TRBJ2-7; v_gene: TRBV25-1; abundance: NA; d_gene: NA; CDR3aa: CASSPNLGGAAEQYF; CDR3nt: TGTGCCAGCAGTCCCAATCTGGGAGGAGCGGCTGAGCAGTACTTC
j_gene: TRBJ2-4; v_gene: TRBV5-1; abundance: NA; d_gene: NA; CDR3aa: CASQPGGAENIQYF; CDR3nt: TGCGCCAGTCAGCCGGGGGGCGCTGAAAACATTCAGTACTTC
j_gene: TRBJ1-2; v_gene: TRBV18; abundance: NA; d_gene: TRBD1; CDR3aa: CASSLEKGAHSGYTF; CDR3nt: TGTGCCAGCTCGCTCGAGAAGGGGGCGCATAGTGGCTACACCTTC
j_gene: TRBJ2-2; v_gene: TRBV7-9; abundance: NA; d_gene: NA; CDR3aa: CASSLAGINTGELFF; CDR3nt: TGTGCCAGCAGCTTAGCGGGCATAAACACCGGGGAGCTGTTTTTT
j_gene: TRBJ1-2; v_gene: TRBV6-1; abundance: NA; d_gene: NA; CDR3aa: CASSGGTVNNDGYTF; CDR3nt: TGTGCCAGCAGTGGAGGCACTGTAAATAATGATGGCTACACCTTC